The 2 T cell receptor beta chains listed next were all sequenced from one sample in a study of shared clonotypes between healthy human individuals. The data were produced by immunoSEQ multiplex PCR, yet TCRdb's version contains in-frame clones alone and is incomplete. Of some 2.4 million clones in the sample, roughly 93% were seen once. Sequencing used naive CD4+ T cells from PBMCs. The subset denotes: CD45RA+ positively selected. Receptors were obtained from a man between 18 and 35 years old in good health. Some clones in this sample may be carry-over from other donors' samples.

The sample holds a few counts of this clone. V gene TRBV7-9 combines with J gene TRBJ1-3; D is unresolved. V was pared by 5 bases and J by 4 bases, with 9 bases between. From germline, CDR1 is SEHNR and CDR2 FQNEAQ (reference sequence). The CDR3 totals 13 residues. The CDR3 DNA sequence: TGTGCCAGCAGCGTGACTCCCGGAAACACCATATATTTT. This encodes CASSVTPGNTIYF.

A word on this clone: The junction does not match germline at one end; this may be a read error. This chain links TRBV7-2 with TRBJ2-5; possible D gene TRBD2, 6 bases. The CDR3 consists of 13 residues. The germline CDR1 and CDR2 sequences are SGHTA and FQGNSA. This chain's CDR3 is CASREPSAETQYF. Here the CDR3 DNA reads TGTGCGAGCAGGGAGCCTAGCGCCGAGACCCAGTACTTC.